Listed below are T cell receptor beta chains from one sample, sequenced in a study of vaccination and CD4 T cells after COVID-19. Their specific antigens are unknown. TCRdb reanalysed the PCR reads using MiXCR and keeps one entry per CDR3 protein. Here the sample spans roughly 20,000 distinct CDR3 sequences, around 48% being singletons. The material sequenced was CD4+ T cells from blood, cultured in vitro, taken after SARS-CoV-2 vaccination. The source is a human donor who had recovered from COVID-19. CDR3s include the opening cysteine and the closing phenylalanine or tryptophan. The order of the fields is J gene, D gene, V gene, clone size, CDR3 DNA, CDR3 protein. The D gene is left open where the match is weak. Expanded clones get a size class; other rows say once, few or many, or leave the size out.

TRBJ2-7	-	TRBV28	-	TGTGCCAGCACTCCTCCTCGGTGGGGCGAGCAGTACTTC	CASTPPRWGEQYF
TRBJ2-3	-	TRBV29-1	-	TGCAGCGTAGGGACTCCGACTAGCACAGATACGCAGTATTTT	CSVGTPTSTDTQYF
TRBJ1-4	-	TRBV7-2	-	TGTGCCAGCAGCTTAGATAGGACCGGACCGGTGTTTTTT	CASSLDRTGPVFF
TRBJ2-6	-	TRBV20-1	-	TGCAGTGCTAGAGATCTAGGCGCTCGCTCTGGGGCCAACGTCCTGACTTTC	CSARDLGARSGANVLTF
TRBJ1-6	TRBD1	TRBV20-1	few	TGCAGTGCTAGAGCGACCGGGACAGGGAGTTTGCCCCTCCACTTT	CSARATGTGSLPLHF
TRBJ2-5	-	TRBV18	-	TGTGCCAGCTCACCCACGTTGACCCGGGATCAGACCCAGTACTTC	CASSPTLTRDQTQYF
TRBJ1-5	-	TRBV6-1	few	TGTGCCAGCAGTGAAGCAGCGTCCCAGCATTTT	CASSEAASQHF
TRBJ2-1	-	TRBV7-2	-	TGTGCCAGCAGCTTAGATTTGGGTGTTACCTACAATGAGCAGTTCTTC	CASSLDLGVTYNEQFF
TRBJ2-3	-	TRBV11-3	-	TGTGCCAGCAGCTTACACAGGGAGGGCACAGATACGCAGTATTTT	CASSLHREGTDTQYF
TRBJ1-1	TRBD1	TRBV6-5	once	TGTGCCAGCAGTTACCCTGGACAGGCCGTCCCCGGAGAGGCTTTCTTT	CASSYPGQAVPGEAFF
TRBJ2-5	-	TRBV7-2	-	TGTGCCAGCAGCGAATCCGGGGCTAGGGTGGAGACCCAGTACTTC	CASSESGARVETQYF
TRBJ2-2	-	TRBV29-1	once	TGCAGCGTCAACAGGGGAGGAACCGGGGAGCTGTTTTTT	CSVNRGGTGELFF
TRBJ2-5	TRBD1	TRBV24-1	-	TGTGCCACCAGTGCGGGACAGGGCATGGAGACCCAGTACTTC	CATSAGQGMETQYF
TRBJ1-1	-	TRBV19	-	TGTGCCAGTCAGTGGAAGGGGTATGCTTTCTTT	CASQWKGYAFF
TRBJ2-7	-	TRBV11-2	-	TGTGCCAGCAGCTTAGACTCAGCGAAACAGTACTTC	CASSLDSAKQYF
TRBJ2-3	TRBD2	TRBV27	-	TGTGCCAGCAGCCGGACTAGCGGGAGCGCAGATACGCAGTATTTT	CASSRTSGSADTQYF
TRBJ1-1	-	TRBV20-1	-	TGCAGTGCTAGGAGGCCGAACACTGAAGCTTTCTTT	CSARRPNTEAFF
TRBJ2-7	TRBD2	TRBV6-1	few	TGTGCCAGCAGTCGGACTAGCGGGAGACCCTCCTACGAGCAGTACTTC	CASSRTSGRPSYEQYF
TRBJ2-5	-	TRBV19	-	TGTGCCAGTAGTCAGGGCCTTGAAGAGACCCAGTACTTC	CASSQGLEETQYF
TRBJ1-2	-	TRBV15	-	TGTGCCACCAGCAGAGATGGGGCAGTGCCAGATGGCTACACCTTC	CATSRDGAVPDGYTF
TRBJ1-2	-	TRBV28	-	TGTGCCAGCAGTTCCTTAGTGTGGGATGGCTACACCTTC	CASSSLVWDGYTF
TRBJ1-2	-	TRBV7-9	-	TGTGCCAGCAGCTTATTAACGGCCAGGGCTTATGGCTACACCTTC	CASSLLTARAYGYTF
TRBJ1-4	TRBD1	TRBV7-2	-	TGTGCCAGCAGCCTGGTGGGACAGAATGAAAAACTGTTTTTT	CASSLVGQNEKLFF
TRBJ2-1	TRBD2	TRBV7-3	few	TGTGCCAGCAGCTTAGGACTAGCGGGAGTCGATGAGCAGTTCTTC	CASSLGLAGVDEQFF